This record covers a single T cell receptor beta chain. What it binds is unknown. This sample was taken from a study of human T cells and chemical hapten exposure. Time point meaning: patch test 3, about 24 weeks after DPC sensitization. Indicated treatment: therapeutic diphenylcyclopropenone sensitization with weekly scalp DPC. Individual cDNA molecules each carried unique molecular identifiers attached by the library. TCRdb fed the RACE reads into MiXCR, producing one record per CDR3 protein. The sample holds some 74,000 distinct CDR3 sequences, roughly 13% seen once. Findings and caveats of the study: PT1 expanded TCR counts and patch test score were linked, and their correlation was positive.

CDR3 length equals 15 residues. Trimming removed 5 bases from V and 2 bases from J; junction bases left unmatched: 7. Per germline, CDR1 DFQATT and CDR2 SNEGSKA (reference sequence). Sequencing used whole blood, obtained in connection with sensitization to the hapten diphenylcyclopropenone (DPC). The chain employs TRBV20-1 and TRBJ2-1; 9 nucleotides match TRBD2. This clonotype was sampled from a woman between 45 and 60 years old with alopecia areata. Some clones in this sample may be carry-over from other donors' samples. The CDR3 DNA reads TGCAGTGCTCCCCGGGCGGGAGGGACCTACAATGAGCAGTTCTTC. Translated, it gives CSAPRAGGTYNEQFF.